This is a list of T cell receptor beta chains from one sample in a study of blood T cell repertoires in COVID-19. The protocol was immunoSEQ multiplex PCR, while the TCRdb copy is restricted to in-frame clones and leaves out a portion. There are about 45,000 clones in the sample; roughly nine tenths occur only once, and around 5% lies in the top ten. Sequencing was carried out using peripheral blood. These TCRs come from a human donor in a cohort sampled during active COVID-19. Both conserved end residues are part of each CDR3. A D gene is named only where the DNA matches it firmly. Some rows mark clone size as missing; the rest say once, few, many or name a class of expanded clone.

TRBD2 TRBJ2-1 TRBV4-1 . TGCGCCAGCAGCCAAGCAGCGGGAGGCTCCTCCTACAATGAGCAGTTCTTC CASSQAAGGSSYNEQFF
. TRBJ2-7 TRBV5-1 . TGCGCCAGCAGCTTGGGAGGGAACGGTTACGAGCAGTACTTC CASSLGGNGYEQYF
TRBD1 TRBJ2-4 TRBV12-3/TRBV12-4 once TGTGCCAGCAGCCCCGACAGGGCAATTCAGTACTTC CASSPDRAIQYF
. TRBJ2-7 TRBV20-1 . TGCAGTGCTAGTCGCAGTCACATCTACGAGCAGTACTTC CSASRSHIYEQYF
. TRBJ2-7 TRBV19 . TGTGCCAGTAGTATAGGGGCTCATTCCTACGAGCAGTACTTC CASSIGAHSYEQYF
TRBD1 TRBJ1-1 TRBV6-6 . TGTGCCAGCAGAGCCGGGACAGTAAACACTGAAGCTTTCTTT CASRAGTVNTEAFF
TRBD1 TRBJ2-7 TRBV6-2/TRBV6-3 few TGTGCCAGCAGTTACACAGGGGAGTCCTACGAGCAGTACTTC CASSYTGESYEQYF
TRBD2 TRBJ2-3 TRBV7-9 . TGTGCCAGCAGCTTAACCGCGGGGGGCCCAGATACGCAGTATTTT CASSLTAGGPDTQYF
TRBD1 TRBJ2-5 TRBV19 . TGTGCCAGTAGTATAGTTCAGTGGGGGACAGAATGGGAGACCCAGTACTTC CASSIVQWGTEWETQYF
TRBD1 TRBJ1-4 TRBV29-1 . TGCAGCGCTGCCGACAGGGACGAAAAACTGTTTTTT CSAADRDEKLFF
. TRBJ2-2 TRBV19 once TGTGCCAGTAGTATCTCGAGGGGGTTAAACACCGGGGAGCTGTTTTTT CASSISRGLNTGELFF
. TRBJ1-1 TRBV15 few TGTGCCACCAACACAGGGACGGACACTGAAGCTTTCTTT CATNTGTDTEAFF
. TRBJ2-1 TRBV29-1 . TGCAGCGTCAAGGCCCCTAGCTCCTACAATGAGCAGTTCTTC CSVKAPSSYNEQFF
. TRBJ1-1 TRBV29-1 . TGCAGCGTACGGGTGAACACTGAAGCTTTCTTT CSVRVNTEAFF
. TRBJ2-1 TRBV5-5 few TGTGCCAGCAGCTTGGGCGCCTGGTCCTACAATGAGCAGTTCTTC CASSLGAWSYNEQFF
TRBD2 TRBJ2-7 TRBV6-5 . TGTGCCATTTCAACCACCGGGACTAGCAGGTACGAGCAGTACTTC CAISTTGTSRYEQYF
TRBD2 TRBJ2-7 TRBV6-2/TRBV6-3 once TGTGCCAGCAGTTACTCGATGGTAGCGGGGGATTCGTCTGAGGAGCAGTACTTC CASSYSMVAGDSSEEQYF
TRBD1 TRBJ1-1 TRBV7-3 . TGTGCCAGCAGGGCGGCGAGACAGGGGTTATCGAACACTGAAGCTTTCTTT CASRAARQGLSNTEAFF
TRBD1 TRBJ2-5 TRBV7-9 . TGTGCCAGCAGCTTAGGGACAGGGCAAGAAGAGACCCAGTACTTC CASSLGTGQEETQYF
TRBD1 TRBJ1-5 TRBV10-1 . TGCGCCAGGAGGTTGTCCCGGGACAGGTCACCTAGCAATCAGCCCCAGCATTTT CARRLSRDRSPSNQPQHF
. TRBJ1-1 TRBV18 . TGTGCCAGCTCACCGCAAACAGGGTCTAACACTGAAGCTTTCTTT CASSPQTGSNTEAFF
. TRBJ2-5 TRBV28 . TGTGCCAGCAGCGAGGGGGTTCGGGAGACCCAGTACTTC CASSEGVRETQYF
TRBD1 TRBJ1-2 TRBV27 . TGTGCCAGCAGTTTTCGGACAGGACCTTTAGCCGGGGGCTATGGCTACACCTTC CASSFRTGPLAGGYGYTF
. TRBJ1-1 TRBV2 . TGTGCCACCAAGGGGGGGGTAAAATTCTTT CATKGGVKFF
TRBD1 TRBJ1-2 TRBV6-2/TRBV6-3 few TGTGCCAGCAGTAAACAGGGGGCTTCCGACTATGGCTACACCTTC CASSKQGASDYGYTF
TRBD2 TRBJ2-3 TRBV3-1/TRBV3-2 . TGTGCCAGCAGCCAAGGCACTAGCGGGAGGATAGATACGCAGTATTTT CASSQGTSGRIDTQYF
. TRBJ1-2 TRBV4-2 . TGTGCCAGCAGCCAAGAGTCTTCCGGGAATAACTATGGCTACACCTTC CASSQESSGNNYGYTF
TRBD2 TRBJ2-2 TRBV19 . TGTGCCAGTAGTTTTGGACTAGCGGGCACCGGGGAGCTGTTTTTT CASSFGLAGTGELFF
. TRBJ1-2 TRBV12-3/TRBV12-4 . TGTGCCAGCAGTTCGTCCCCGGTCTATGGCTACACCTTC CASSSSPVYGYTF
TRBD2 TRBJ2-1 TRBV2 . TGTGCCACCGCAATTTTCCCCGCCGCCCCCGGGACTAGCGTCAATGAGCAGTTCTTC CATAIFPAAPGTSVNEQFF
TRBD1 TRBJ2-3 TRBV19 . TGTGCCACCAAGACAGGGAGCGACGCAGATACGCAGTATTTT CATKTGSDADTQYF
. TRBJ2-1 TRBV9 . TGTGCCAGCAGCGAGACTGTGCTGAACAATGAGCAGTTCTTC CASSETVLNNEQFF
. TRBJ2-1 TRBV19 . TGTGCCAGTAACTCAGGAAGCTCCTACAATGAGCAGTTCTTC CASNSGSSYNEQFF
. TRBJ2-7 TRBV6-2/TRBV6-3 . TGTGCCAGCAGTTCAGGTAGCGAGCAGTACTTC CASSSGSEQYF
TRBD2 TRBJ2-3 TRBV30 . TGTGCCTGGAGAGACATCCCGGGACTAGCGGTGGGGTTCTCTGGCACAGATACGCAGTATTTT CAWRDIPGLAVGFSGTDTQYF
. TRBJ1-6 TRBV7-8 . TGTGCCAGCAGCTTAGGGAGGTTCTCCTATAATTCACCCCTCCACTTT CASSLGRFSYNSPLHF
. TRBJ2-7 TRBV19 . TGTGCCAGTCAACACGGGGGACTTTCCCGTCCCTACGAGCAGTACTTC CASQHGGLSRPYEQYF
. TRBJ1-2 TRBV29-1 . TGCAGCGTTGCGGGGGGGAGGGGCGCTGGCTACACCTTC CSVAGGRGAGYTF
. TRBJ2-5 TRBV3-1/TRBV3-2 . TGTGCCAGCAGCCAAGACCGGGACACCCTTCAAGAGACCCAGTACTTC CASSQDRDTLQETQYF
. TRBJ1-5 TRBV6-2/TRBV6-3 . TGTGCCAGCAGTTACCTCCAGGACAATAGCAATCAGCCCCAGCATTTT CASSYLQDNSNQPQHF
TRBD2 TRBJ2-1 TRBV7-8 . TGTGCCAGCAGCCGGACTAGCGGGATCTACAATGAGCAGTTCTTC CASSRTSGIYNEQFF
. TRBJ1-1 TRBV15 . TGTGCCACCAGCAGAGTTTGGGGGGGTACTGAAGCTTTCTTT CATSRVWGGTEAFF
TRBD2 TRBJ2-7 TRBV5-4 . TGTGCCAGCAGCCCCCTAGCGGGGGATTCCTACGAGCAGTACTTC CASSPLAGDSYEQYF
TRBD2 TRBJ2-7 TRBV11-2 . TGTGCCAGCAGCCCGGGGGGGACCGGGGCCTACGAGCAGTACTTC CASSPGGTGAYEQYF
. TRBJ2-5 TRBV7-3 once TGTGCCAGCAGCTTCGGGGGATACCAAGAGACCCAGTACTTC CASSFGGYQETQYF
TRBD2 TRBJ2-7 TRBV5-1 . TGCGCCAGCAGCGACGGGACTAGCCGAGCCTACGAGCAGTACTTC CASSDGTSRAYEQYF
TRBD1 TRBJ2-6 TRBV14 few TGTGCCAGCAGCCAATGGACAGGGGGATTATCTGGGGCCAACGTCCTGACTTTC CASSQWTGGLSGANVLTF
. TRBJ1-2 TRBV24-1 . TGTGCCACCAGTAGCGGCAGCTTCTATGGCTACACCTTC CATSSGSFYGYTF
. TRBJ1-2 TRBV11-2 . TGTGCCAGCAGCTCGACAGGAAGCTATGGCTACACCTTC CASSSTGSYGYTF
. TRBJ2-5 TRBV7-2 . TGTGCCAGCAGCTTAGATACCGGGGAGACCCAGTACTTC CASSLDTGETQYF
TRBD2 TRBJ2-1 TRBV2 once TGTGCCAGCAGTGAAACCCCGACTAGCGGGAGTATCCATGAGCAGTTCTTC CASSETPTSGSIHEQFF
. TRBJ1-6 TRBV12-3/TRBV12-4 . TGTGCCAGCAGCCCCATGAGGTATTCACCCCTCCACTTT CASSPMRYSPLHF
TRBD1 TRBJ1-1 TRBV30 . TGTGCCTGGAGCGCTGGGACAGGGGTGCCCTACAATGAAGCTTTCTTT CAWSAGTGVPYNEAFF
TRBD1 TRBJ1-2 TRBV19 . TGTGCCAGTAGTAGGCCGGGACAGGATTCGTACTATGGCTACACCTTC CASSRPGQDSYYGYTF
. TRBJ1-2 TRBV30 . TGTGCCCGGGGGGCTGGCTATGGCTACACCTTC CARGAGYGYTF
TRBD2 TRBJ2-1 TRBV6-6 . TGTGCCAGCAGTAGACTAGCGGGACTCAATGAGCAGTTCTTC CASSRLAGLNEQFF
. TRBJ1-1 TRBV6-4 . TGTGCCAGCAGTGAGGAGGGTGGAGTCACTGAAGCTTTCTTT CASSEEGGVTEAFF
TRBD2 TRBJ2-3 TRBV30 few TGTGCCTGGAGTCCCCGCGGGAGGGCCGGAGATACGCAGTATTTT CAWSPRGRAGDTQYF
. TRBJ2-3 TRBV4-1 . TGCGCCAGCAGCCAAGAGGCCGCACACACAGATACGCAGTATTTT CASSQEAAHTDTQYF
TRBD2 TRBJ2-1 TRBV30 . TGTGCCTGGAGTCAAACGGGACTAGCGGGAAGTGAGCAGTTCTTC CAWSQTGLAGSEQFF